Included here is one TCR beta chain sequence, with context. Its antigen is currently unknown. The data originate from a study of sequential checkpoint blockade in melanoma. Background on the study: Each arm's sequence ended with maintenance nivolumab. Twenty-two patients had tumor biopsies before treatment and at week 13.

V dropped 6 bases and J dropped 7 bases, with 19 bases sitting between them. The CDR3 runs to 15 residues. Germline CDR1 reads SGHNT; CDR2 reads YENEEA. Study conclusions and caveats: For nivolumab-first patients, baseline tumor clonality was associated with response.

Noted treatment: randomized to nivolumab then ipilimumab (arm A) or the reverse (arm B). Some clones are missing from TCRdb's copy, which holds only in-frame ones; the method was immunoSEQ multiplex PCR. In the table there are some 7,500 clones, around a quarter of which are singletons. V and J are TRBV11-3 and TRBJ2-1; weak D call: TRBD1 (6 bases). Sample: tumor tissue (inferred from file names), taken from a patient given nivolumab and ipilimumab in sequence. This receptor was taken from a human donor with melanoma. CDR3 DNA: TGTGCCAGCAGGCCCTATACAGGGTCGGAAAATGAGCAGTTCTTC. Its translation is CASRPYTGSENEQFF.